A single sample gave rise to the 25 T cell receptor beta chains below, sequenced in a study of T cells in localized non-small cell lung cancer. TCRdb's copy holds only in-frame clones and misses some; the assay was immunoSEQ multiplex PCR. The sample consists of 12,000 or so clones, roughly 84% of them appearing once. This specimen consisted of peripheral blood, obtained before any cancer treatment. These receptors came from a male donor older than 55 with stage I lung adenocarcinoma.

The rearrangement joins TRBV5-1 to TRBJ2-3; 10 nucleotides align to TRBD2. The germline CDR1 and CDR2 sequences are SGHRS and YFSETQ. The CDR3 loop spans 17 amino acids. The junction had 9 bases not matched to a gene; V was cut back by 4 bases and J by 1 base. CDR3 residues: CASSAGTLAGGTDTQYF. CDR3 nucleotide sequence: TGCGCCAGCAGCGCCGGCACTCTAGCGGGGGGCACAGATACGCAGTATTTT.

The V gene is TRBV28, the J gene TRBJ2-2; D might be TRBD2 (5 bases). Germline V gives CDR1 MDHEN, CDR2 SYDVKM. Trimming shortened V by 10 bases and J by 7 bases, and 22 bases separated the two germline ends. The CDR3 runs to 15 residues. The CDR3 loop reads CATTRGSSGSGELFF. The CDR3 DNA reads as TGTGCCACCACCCGTGGGAGCTCAGGAAGCGGGGAGCTGTTTTTT. Based on the CDR3 plus reference TRBV28 and TRBJ2-2, the full variable domain is DVKVTQSSRYLVKRTGEKVFLECVQDMDHENMFWYRQDPGLGLRLIYFSYDVKMKEKGDIPEGYSVSREKKERFSLILESASTNQTSMYLCATTRGSSGSGELFFGEGSRLTVL.

V gene TRBV4-2 combines with J gene TRBJ2-4; D possibly matches TRBD1 or TRBD2 (6 bases each). The CDR3 has 16 amino acids. The germline CDR1 and CDR2 sequences are LGHNA and YNFKEQ. Trimming took 1 base from V and 4 from J, leaving 14 bases between them. The CDR3 region is CASSQVLQGRKNIQYF. The CDR3 DNA reads as TGTGCCAGCAGCCAAGTTTTGCAGGGGAGGAAAAACATTCAGTACTTC.

The chain's CDR3 is CASSTTGRGTEAFF. The CDR3 nucleotides are TGTGCCAGCAGTACGACAGGCCGAGGCACTGAAGCTTTCTTT. V and J are TRBV28 and TRBJ1-1, with D possibly TRBD1 on 6 matching bases. From germline, CDR1 is MDHEN and CDR2 SYDVKM. CDR3 length equals 14 residues. V was pared by 5 bases and J by 4 bases, with 14 bases between.

The rearrangement links TRBV7-2 to TRBJ1-1, with 10 bases fitting TRBD1. Per germline, CDR1 SGHTA and CDR2 FQGNSA. The CDR3 runs to 14 residues. V was clipped by 6 bases and J by 1 base; unmatched bases: 2. Written as DNA, the CDR3 is TGTGCCAGCAGTCGACAGGGGGCGAACACTGAAGCTTTCTTT. Its translation: CASSRQGANTEAFF. Filled out from reference TRBV7-2 and TRBJ1-1, the complete variable domain reads GAGVSQSPSNKVTEKGKDVELRCDPISGHTALYWYRQSLGQGLEFLIYFQGNSAPDKSGLPSDRFSAERTGGSVSTLTIQRTQQEDSAVYLCASSRQGANTEAFFGQGTRLTVV.

The chain recombines TRBV19 with TRBJ2-5; TRBD2 agrees at 8 bases. CDR1 is LNHDA and CDR2 is SQIVND in the germline V gene (reference sequence). This CDR3 has 13 residues. V was pared by 7 bases and J by 5 bases, with 6 bases of the junction left unmatched. The CDR3 DNA is TGTGCCAGTACGAAGACGGGAGGGGAGACCCAGTACTTC. This codes for CASTKTGGETQYF.

This clone showed up just a few times. The J gene is TRBJ1-4, the V gene TRBV5-6; 9 bases map to TRBD1. The CDR3 totals 14 residues. The germline gives CDR1 SGHDT, CDR2 YYEEEE. The V and J ends lost 0 bases and 7 bases, in that order; junction bases with no gene match: 1. CDR3 amino acids: CASSLVTGGEKLFF. The DNA of the CDR3 is TGTGCCAGCAGCTTGGTGACAGGGGGTGAAAAACTGTTTTTT.

This chain uses TRBV5-1 with TRBJ2-5; 8 nucleotides align to TRBD2. The V gene's germline CDR1 is SGHRS and CDR2 YFSETQ. The CDR3 totals 15 residues. The junction had 6 bases not matched to a gene; V was cut back by 4 bases and J by 1 base. The CDR3 sequence: CASSERAGAQETQYF. The CDR3 coding sequence is TGCGCCAGCAGCGAGCGAGCGGGGGCCCAAGAGACCCAGTACTTC.

DNA for the CDR3: TGTGCCAGCAGCTATTCTACGGGACACCGCTATGGCTACACCTTC. It yields the protein CASSYSTGHRYGYTF. J is TRBJ1-2 and V is TRBV28; a weak D match, TRBD1 (6 bases). Trimming stripped 6 bases from V and 4 bases from J, with 18 bases between. The CDR3 contains 15 residues. Germline lookup yields CDR1 MDHEN and CDR2 SYDVKM.

This clone appeared a few times. V is TRBV5-8 and J is TRBJ1-1, with D uncertain. V gave up 4 bases and J gave up 0 bases, with 16 bases separating them. The CDR3 length is 16 residues. Per the germline V gene, CDR1 is SGHTS and CDR2 is YDEGEE. DNA of the CDR3: TGTGCCAGCAGCCCGACGGGCAGCCGAATGAACACTGAAGCTTTCTTT. It encodes CASSPTGSRMNTEAFF. The whole variable domain, filled in from reference TRBV5-8 and TRBJ1-1, reads EAGVTQSPTHLIKTRGQQATLRCSPISGHTSVYWYQQALGLGLQFLLWYDEGEERNRGNFPPRFSGRQFPNYSSELNVNALELEDSALYLCASSPTGSRMNTEAFFGQGTRLTVV.

The chain employs TRBV28 and TRBJ2-7; 7 nucleotides match TRBD1. The germline CDR1 and CDR2 sequences are MDHEN and SYDVKM. Losses at the gene ends were 3 bases for V and 2 bases for J; bases not matched to a gene: 4. The CDR3 extends over 14 amino acids. The CDR3 DNA follows: TGTGCCAGCAGTTTTCTCGGACAGGCCTACGAGCAGTACTTC. This gives the protein CASSFLGQAYEQYF.

This clone was recorded once. The chain recombines TRBV9 with TRBJ1-1; 9 positions agree with TRBD1. Germline CDR1 SGDLS, CDR2 YYNGEE. Germline trimming cut 3 bases from V and 5 bases from J; bases unmatched to any gene: 5. This CDR3 comprises 14 residues. The CDR3 loop is CASSATGTGTEAFF. The CDR3 coding sequence is TGTGCCAGCAGCGCTACCGGGACAGGGACTGAAGCTTTCTTT.

V and J are TRBV5-7 and TRBJ1-1; D might be TRBD1 (6 bases). TRBV5-7 has ORF status, its function being uncertain. The CDR3 is made up of 16 amino acids. The V and J ends lost 7 bases and 5 bases respectively, with 24 bases between them. CDR3 residues: CASVPLGAGPPTEAFF. DNA of the CDR3: TGTGCCAGCGTACCCTTGGGGGCAGGGCCCCCAACTGAAGCTTTCTTT.

The chain is built from TRBV5-1 and TRBJ2-5, with 7 bases lining up with TRBD1. This CDR3 comprises 17 residues. The V gene end was trimmed by 0 bases and the J gene end by 2 bases; junction bases not matched to a gene: 10. CDR1 SGHRS and CDR2 YFSETQ come from the germline V gene. The CDR3 sequence is CASSLGASGQKQETQYF. For the CDR3, the DNA is TGCGCCAGCAGCTTGGGGGCGTCGGGACAGAAACAAGAGACCCAGTACTTC.

The rearrangement links TRBV27 to TRBJ2-7, with unresolved D. The germline gives CDR1 MNHEY, CDR2 SMNVEV (reference sequence). The V and J ends lost 2 bases and 6 bases respectively, with 8 bases between them. This CDR3 has 12 amino acids. CDR3 nucleotide sequence: TGTGCCAGCAGTTTAATCGGCTCCGAGCAGTACTTC. Translated, it gives CASSLIGSEQYF.

The chain recombines TRBV9 with TRBJ2-5; 7 bases agree with TRBD1. From germline, CDR1 is SGDLS and CDR2 YYNGEE. V trimming: 4 bases; J trimming: 2 bases; junction bases outside the gene matches: 11. The CDR3 covers 16 residues. This CDR3 is CASSPETGQRQETQYF. The CDR3 DNA sequence: TGTGCCAGCAGCCCAGAGACAGGGCAGAGGCAAGAGACCCAGTACTTC.

The chain employs TRBV7-9 and TRBJ2-3; 8 bases are shared with TRBD1. CDR3 length equals 15 residues. V gave up 5 bases and J gave up 3 bases; unmatched junction bases: 7. Per the germline V gene, CDR1 is SEHNR and CDR2 is FQNEAQ (reference sequence). CDR3 protein: CASSLGQGGTDTQYF. In nucleotides, the CDR3 is TGTGCCAGCAGCCTAGGACAGGGTGGGACAGATACGCAGTATTTT.

This chain joins TRBV2 and TRBJ2-1; 9 bases fit TRBD2. CDR3 length equals 16 residues. The J segment lost 6 bases and the V segment lost 2 bases, leaving 8 bases of the junction unmatched. Germline V CDR1 and CDR2: SNHLY, FYNNEI. CDR3 nucleotide sequence: TGTGCCAGCAGTGAACTTCGGCGGGGGGGACGCAATGAGCAGTTCTTC. It translates to CASSELRRGGRNEQFF.

The chain uses TRBV6-5 and TRBJ2-7; the D is unclear. Trimming removed 2 bases from V and 4 bases from J, with 9 bases in between. This CDR3 region has 13 residues. Germline loops: CDR1 MNHEY, CDR2 SVGAGI. In nucleotides, the CDR3 is TGTGCCAGCAGTTACGACCTGCGATACGAGCAGTACTTC. Translated: CASSYDLRYEQYF.

V usage is TRBV2 and J usage is TRBJ2-7; 7 bases are shared with TRBD2. Germline loops: CDR1 SNHLY, CDR2 FYNNEI. The CDR3 sequence is 14 residues long. V shed 6 bases, J shed 0 bases, and the junction held 5 bases outside the gene matches. This CDR3 is CASRMRGSSYEQYF. The CDR3 DNA is TGTGCCAGCAGGATGCGGGGGAGCTCCTACGAGCAGTACTTC.

V and J are TRBV5-1 and TRBJ2-2; 9 bases line up with TRBD1. In germline, CDR1 is SGHRS, CDR2 YFSETQ. Trimming at V came to 4 bases and at J to 10 bases, leaving 14 bases not matched to a gene. There are 16 residues in the CDR3. Here the CDR3 DNA reads TGCGCCAGCAGCCACCTCACGGGACAGGGTGAGGAGGAGCTGTTTTTT. It codes for CASSHLTGQGEEELFF.

The chain recombines TRBV5-1 with TRBJ2-7; D is tentatively TRBD1 or TRBD2 (7 bases each). V was cut by 0 bases and J by 6 bases, with 13 bases left in between. This CDR3 comprises 14 residues. In germline, CDR1 is SGHRS, CDR2 YFSETQ. The CDR3 sequence: CASSLVAGGAEQYF. The CDR3 DNA reads TGCGCCAGCAGCTTGGTGGCAGGGGGGGCCGAGCAGTACTTC. The whole variable domain, filled in from reference TRBV5-1 and TRBJ2-7, reads KAGVTQTPRYLIKTRGQQVTLSCSPISGHRSVSWYQQTPGQGLQFLFEYFSETQRNKGNFPGRFSGRQFSNSRSEMNVSTLELGDSALYLCASSLVAGGAEQYFGPGTRLTVT.

The V and J genes are TRBV5-6 and TRBJ2-7; 9 positions match TRBD1. CDR1 is SGHDT and CDR2 is YYEEEE in the germline V gene. This CDR3 has 17 amino acids. J was trimmed by 5 bases and V by 4 bases; bases with no gene match: 16. This CDR3 is CASSTPGQGLSFDEQYF. Here the CDR3 DNA reads TGTGCCAGCAGCACCCCGGGACAGGGATTAAGTTTCGACGAGCAGTACTTC.

V gene TRBV29-1 combines with J gene TRBJ2-1, with a weak D call TRBD1 (6 bases). CDR1 is SQVTM and CDR2 is ANQGSEA in the germline V gene. The CDR3 is 12 residues long. Deletions cut 3 bases from V and 9 bases from J, with 12 bases between. The CDR3 sequence: CSVDGQGIEQFF. The CDR3 nucleotides read TGCAGCGTTGATGGCCAGGGGATTGAGCAGTTCTTC.

The chain has TRBV5-5 and TRBJ2-2; D may be TRBD1 (5 bases). From germline, CDR1 is SGHKS and CDR2 YYEKEE (reference sequence). This CDR3 spans 16 amino acids. V was trimmed by 4 bases and J by 6 bases, leaving 19 bases between them. CDR3 amino acids: CASSATNLREPGELFF. The CDR3 coding sequence is TGTGCCAGCAGCGCGACCAACCTCAGGGAACCCGGGGAGCTGTTTTTT. Drawing the rest from reference TRBV5-5 and TRBJ2-2, the complete variable domain is DAGVTQSPTHLIKTRGQQVTLRCSPISGHKSVSWYQQVLGQGPQFIFQYYEKEERGRGNFPDRFSARQFPNYSSELNVNALLLGDSALYLCASSATNLREPGELFFGEGSRLTVL.